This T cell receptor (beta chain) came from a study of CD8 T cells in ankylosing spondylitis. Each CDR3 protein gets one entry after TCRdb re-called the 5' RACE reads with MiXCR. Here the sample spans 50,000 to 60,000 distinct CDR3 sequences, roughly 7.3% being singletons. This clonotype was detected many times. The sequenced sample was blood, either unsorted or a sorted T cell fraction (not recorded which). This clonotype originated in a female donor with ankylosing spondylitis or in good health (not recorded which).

For the CDR3, the DNA is TGTGCCAGCAGCTCCAGCCTGGAAACTGAAGCTTTCTTT. Translation gives CASSSSLETEAFF. This chain joins TRBV9 and TRBJ1-1; no firm D call. Germline CDR1 is SGDLS and CDR2 is YYNGEE. V shed 4 bases and J shed 5 bases, with 12 bases lying between them. The length of the CDR3 is 13 residues.